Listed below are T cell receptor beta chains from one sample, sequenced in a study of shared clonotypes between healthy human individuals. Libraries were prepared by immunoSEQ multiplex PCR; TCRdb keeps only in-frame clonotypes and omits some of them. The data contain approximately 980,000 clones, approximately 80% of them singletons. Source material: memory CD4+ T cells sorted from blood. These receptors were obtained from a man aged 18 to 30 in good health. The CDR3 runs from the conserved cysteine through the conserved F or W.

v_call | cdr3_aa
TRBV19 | CASSLNYGYTF
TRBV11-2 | CASSPRLSGGSGDTQYF
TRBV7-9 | CASSLGLAGDEQYF
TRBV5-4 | CASSLAGRGSGQYF
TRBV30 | CASTRLAGGLGTGELFF
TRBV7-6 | CASGSGNTDTQYF
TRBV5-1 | CASSLGDFLGEQYF
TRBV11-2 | CASSFGDRGVYEQYF
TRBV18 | CASSPQGEASEQYF
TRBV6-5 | CASHKANYGYTF
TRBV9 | CASSVRQGAYEQFF